The rows below give T cell receptor beta chains drawn from one sample of a study of early T cells in non-severe SARS-CoV-2 infection. Each CDR3 protein gets one entry after TCRdb re-called the 5' RACE reads with MiXCR. The data contain about 30,000 distinct CDR3 sequences, 5% to 5.5% of them singletons. Sequencing input: whole blood. Receptor source: an adult who was a healthcare worker with PCR-confirmed SARS-CoV-2 infection or an uninfected control (not recorded which). CDR3s include the opening cysteine and the closing phenylalanine or tryptophan. A D gene is named only where the DNA matches it firmly. Part of the rows lack a size; the others show once, few, many or a class for expanded clones.

d_gene	j_gene	v_gene	len	abundance	CDR3nt	CDR3aa
.	TRBJ2-5	TRBV20-1	13	.	TGCGGTAGAAGGGAAGGACTAAAAGAGACCCAGTACTTC	CGRREGLKETQYF
TRBD2	TRBJ2-5	TRBV9	15	many	TGTGCCAGCAGCGTTATCGGGGACTATGAAGAGACCCAGTACTTC	CASSVIGDYEETQYF
.	TRBJ2-4	TRBV7-2	11	.	TGTGCCAGCAGCTCCCGGGAAATTCAGTACTTC	CASSSREIQYF
.	TRBJ1-1	TRBV27	14	few	TGTGCCAGCAGTACTACAAGCATGAACACTGAAGCTTTCTTT	CASSTTSMNTEAFF
.	TRBJ2-7	TRBV20-1	14	few	TGCAGTGCTAGAGGACAGCCTATCGCCTACGAGCAGTACTTC	CSARGQPIAYEQYF
TRBD1	TRBJ1-1	TRBV10-2	14	many	TGCGCCACCTTGTCGACAGGGATGCTCTCTGAAGCTTTCTTT	CATLSTGMLSEAFF
TRBD1	TRBJ2-4	TRBV18	18	few	TGTGCCAGCTCACCTTCCGGACAGGGAACGATAGCCAAAAACATTCAGTACTTC	CASSPSGQGTIAKNIQYF
TRBD2	TRBJ2-1	TRBV7-2	15	few	TGTGCCAGCACCGTGATTGCCGGGAGGGGGAATGAGCAGTTCTTC	CASTVIAGRGNEQFF
.	TRBJ2-7	TRBV4-3	15	many	TGCGCCAGCAGCGTCGACATCGTATTTTCCTACGAGCAGTACTTC	CASSVDIVFSYEQYF
.	TRBJ1-4	TRBV28	13	many	TGTGCCAGCAGCCGGCCCACGAATGAAAAACTGTTTTTT	CASSRPTNEKLFF
TRBD2	TRBJ2-2	TRBV7-7	16	medium-sized	TGTGCCAGCAGCCCTGGGGAGGGACTTCGGACCGGGGAGCTGTTTTTT	CASSPGEGLRTGELFF
TRBD2	TRBJ2-3	TRBV11-2	16	many	TGTGCCAGCAGGAAGGGGAGCGGGAGAAGCACAGATACGCAGTATTTT	CASRKGSGRSTDTQYF
.	TRBJ2-1	TRBV5-1	17	many	TGCGCCAGCAGCCAAGACCCGATAGCGGCAGGCCCTACTGAGCAGTTCTTC	CASSQDPIAAGPTEQFF
.	TRBJ1-5	TRBV12-3/TRBV12-4	15	many	TGTGCCAGCAGTGCCGGGACCCGGTACAATCAGCCCCAGCATTTT	CASSAGTRYNQPQHF
.	TRBJ2-1	TRBV11-2	13	few	TGTGCCAGCAGCCGATCAGATACCGGTGAGCAGTTCTTC	CASSRSDTGEQFF
TRBD2	TRBJ2-3	TRBV19	16	many	TGTGCCAGTAGTGACCCGGCGGGAGTAGTACGAGATACGCAGTATTTT	CASSDPAGVVRDTQYF
.	TRBJ1-1	TRBV21-1	17	.	TGTGCCAGCACCCCGAAGACGAACAGGGGCAAGTACACTGAAGCTTTCTTT	CASTPKTNRGKYTEAFF
TRBD1	TRBJ1-2	TRBV19	15	few	TGTGCCAGTAGCCGTATACAGGGGGCGGGCTATGGCTACACCTTC	CASSRIQGAGYGYTF
TRBD2	TRBJ2-7	TRBV6-5	15	few	TGTGCCAGCAGTCCCGGGAGGATGGGGAGTTCCGAGCAGTACTTC	CASSPGRMGSSEQYF
.	TRBJ1-6	TRBV7-6	13	.	TGTGCCAGCAGCTTAAACTCGAATTCACCCCTCCACTTT	CASSLNSNSPLHF
TRBD1	TRBJ1-1	TRBV12-3/TRBV12-4	15	.	TGTGCCAGCAGTCCGGGACAGGTAATGAACACTGAAGCTTTCTTT	CASSPGQVMNTEAFF
.	TRBJ2-7	TRBV21-1	14	many	TGTGCCAGCAGCCCCGATCAAAGGTCCTACGAGCAGTACTTC	CASSPDQRSYEQYF
.	TRBJ1-6	TRBV6-6	13	.	TGTGCCAGCAGTTACAACTCGGATTCACCCCTCCACTTT	CASSYNSDSPLHF
TRBD1	TRBJ2-2	TRBV11-2	16	few	TGTGCCAGCAGGAAGCCGGGACAGTCGAACACCGGGGAGCTGTTTTTT	CASRKPGQSNTGELFF
TRBD2	TRBJ2-7	TRBV7-2	19	.	TGTGCCAGCAGCTTAGCGCTCCCGGGACTAGCGGGAGATTCCTACGAGCAGTACTTC	CASSLALPGLAGDSYEQYF
.	TRBJ1-2	TRBV20-1	10	many	TGCAGTGCTAGACCGCGTGGCTACACCTTC	CSARPRGYTF
.	TRBJ1-1	TRBV3-1	14	many	TGTGCCAGCAGCCAAGATGCGATGAGGATAGAAGCTTTCTTT	CASSQDAMRIEAFF
TRBD1	TRBJ2-7	TRBV4-3	16	.	TGCGCCAGCAGCCAAGCGTGGGGACAGGGAGCCTACGAGCAGTACTTC	CASSQAWGQGAYEQYF
TRBD1	TRBJ2-1	TRBV7-8	16	many	TGTGCCAGCAGCTTAGAATTGGCGGCAGGGGGCAATGAGCAGTTCTTC	CASSLELAAGGNEQFF
.	TRBJ2-1	TRBV6-5	15	few	TGTGCCAGCAGTTACGGGGATGGGCGGTACAATGAGCAGTTCTTC	CASSYGDGRYNEQFF
.	TRBJ2-7	TRBV14	16	many	TGTGCCAGCAGCCAGCATACCTGGGACACAGCCTACGAGCAGTACTTC	CASSQHTWDTAYEQYF
.	TRBJ2-1	TRBV7-8	18	many	TGTGCCAGCAGCTTAGAAGCCGTCGGGCCGAGCTCCTACAATGAGCAGTTCTTC	CASSLEAVGPSSYNEQFF
TRBD2	TRBJ2-5	TRBV7-2	14	.	TGTGCCAGCAGCAGGACTAGCGCTCAAGAGACCCAGTACTTC	CASSRTSAQETQYF
TRBD2	TRBJ2-1	TRBV7-6	18	many	TGTGCCAGCGGAACCTTTGCGGGAGGGGATCACTCCTACAATGAGCAGTTCTTC	CASGTFAGGDHSYNEQFF
TRBD2	TRBJ2-7	TRBV18	17	few	TGTGCCAGCTCCCCCAGACTAGCGGGCGTATCTTCCTACGAGCAGTACTTC	CASSPRLAGVSSYEQYF
.	TRBJ2-2	TRBV5-6	15	many	TGTGCCAGCAGCTCGGGGCTAAAGAACACCGGGGAGCTGTTTTTT	CASSSGLKNTGELFF
.	TRBJ1-6	TRBV9	14	many	TGTGCCAGCAGCCTACGGGACGGAAATTCACCCCTCCACTTT	CASSLRDGNSPLHF
.	TRBJ1-1	TRBV12-3/TRBV12-4	13	many	TGTGCCAGCAGTCCCCCCGGGGACACTGAAGCTTTCTTT	CASSPPGDTEAFF
TRBD2	TRBJ2-1	TRBV10-3	13	.	TGTGCCATCAGTGGCGCTAGCGGGAGTAGGGAGTTCTTC	CAISGASGSREFF
TRBD1	TRBJ2-7	TRBV7-2	12	many	TGTGCCAGCAGTGACAGGGCCTACGAGCAGTACTTC	CASSDRAYEQYF
TRBD2	TRBJ2-3	TRBV12-3/TRBV12-4	17	many	TGTGCCAGCAGTTTAAGGTTAATAGCGGGACTCACAGATACGCAGTATTTT	CASSLRLIAGLTDTQYF
TRBD2	TRBJ2-1	TRBV7-9	17	.	TGTGCCAGCAGCTTAGGCTGGGCGGGAGGGCCAGATAATGAGCAGTTCTTC	CASSLGWAGGPDNEQFF
.	TRBJ2-7	TRBV14	11	.	TGTGCCAGCAGCCCAGGCTACGAGCAGTACTTC	CASSPGYEQYF
.	TRBJ1-1	TRBV7-8	15	.	TGTGCCAGCAGCTTAGTGGCAATGATGAACACTGAAGCTTTCTTT	CASSLVAMMNTEAFF
TRBD2	TRBJ2-5	TRBV20-1	14	many	TGCAGTGCTAGACAAGCGGGGGGCCAAGAGACCCAGTACTTC	CSARQAGGQETQYF
.	TRBJ1-1	TRBV29-1	14	.	TGCAGCGCTGTACCCGGCGGGATGAACACTGAAGCTTTCTTT	CSAVPGGMNTEAFF
TRBD2	TRBJ2-7	TRBV11-2	13	.	TGTGCCAGTAGCGGGAGCCGAGCGGGGGAGCAGTACTTC	CASSGSRAGEQYF
.	TRBJ2-3	TRBV5-1	14	many	TGCGCCAGCAGCTTTAGCGACAGCACAGATACGCAGTATTTT	CASSFSDSTDTQYF
.	TRBJ1-3	TRBV6-5	14	few	TGTGCCAGCAGTTACGGGGGGGTCGGAAACACCATATATTTT	CASSYGGVGNTIYF
TRBD2	TRBJ2-2	TRBV5-4	16	few	TGTGCCAGCAGCACGGGACTAGCGGGAGCTCGGGGGGAGCTGTTTTTT	CASSTGLAGARGELFF
.	TRBJ2-3	TRBV5-4	13	.	TGTGTCAGCAGCGTGACCGGTGAAGATACGCAGTATTTT	CVSSVTGEDTQYF
.	TRBJ2-2	TRBV28	15	few	TGTGCCAGCAGTTTTGGGGACTTAGGCACCGGGGAGCTGTTTTTT	CASSFGDLGTGELFF
.	TRBJ2-7	TRBV5-4	14	.	TGTGCCTGCAGCTTCCGGGCAGCGAACTACGAGCAGTACTTC	CACSFRAANYEQYF